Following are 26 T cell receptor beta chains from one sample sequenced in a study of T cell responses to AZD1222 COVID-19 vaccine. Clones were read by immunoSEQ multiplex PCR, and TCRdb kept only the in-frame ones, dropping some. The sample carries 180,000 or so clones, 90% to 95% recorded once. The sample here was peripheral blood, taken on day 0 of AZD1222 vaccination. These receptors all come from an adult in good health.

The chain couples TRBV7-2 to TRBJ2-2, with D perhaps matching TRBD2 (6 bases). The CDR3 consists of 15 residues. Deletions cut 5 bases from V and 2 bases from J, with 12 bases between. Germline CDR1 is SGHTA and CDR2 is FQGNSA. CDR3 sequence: CASSRSGSNTGELFF. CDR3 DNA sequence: TGTGCCAGCAGCCGGAGCGGGTCAAACACCGGGGAGCTGTTTTTT.

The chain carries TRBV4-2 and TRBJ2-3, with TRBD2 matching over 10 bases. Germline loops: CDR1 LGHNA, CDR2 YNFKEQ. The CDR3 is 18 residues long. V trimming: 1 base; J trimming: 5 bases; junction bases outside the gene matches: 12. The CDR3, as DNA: TGTGCCAGCAGCCAAGTGGGAACTAGCGGGACCGTTGGAGATACGCAGTATTTT. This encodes CASSQVGTSGTVGDTQYF.

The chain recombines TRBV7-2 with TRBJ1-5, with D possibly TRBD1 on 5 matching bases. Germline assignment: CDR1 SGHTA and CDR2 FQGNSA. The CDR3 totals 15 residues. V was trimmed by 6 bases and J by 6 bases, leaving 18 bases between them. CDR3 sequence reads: CASSPSRQGPQPQHF. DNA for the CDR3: TGTGCCAGCAGTCCGAGCCGCCAGGGACCTCAGCCCCAGCATTTT.

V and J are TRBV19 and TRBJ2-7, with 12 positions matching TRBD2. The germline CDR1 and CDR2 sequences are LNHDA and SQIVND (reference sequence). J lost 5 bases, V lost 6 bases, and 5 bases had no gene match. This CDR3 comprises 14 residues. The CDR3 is CASSLAGGAHEQYF. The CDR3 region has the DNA TGTGCCAGTAGCCTAGCGGGAGGGGCCCACGAGCAGTACTTC.

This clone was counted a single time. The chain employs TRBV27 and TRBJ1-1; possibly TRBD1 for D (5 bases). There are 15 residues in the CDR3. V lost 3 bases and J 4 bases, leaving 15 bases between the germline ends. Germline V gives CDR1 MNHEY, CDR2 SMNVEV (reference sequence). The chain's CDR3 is CASSLLRELGTEAFF. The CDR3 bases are TGTGCCAGCAGTTTGCTCAGGGAGTTGGGCACTGAAGCTTTCTTT.

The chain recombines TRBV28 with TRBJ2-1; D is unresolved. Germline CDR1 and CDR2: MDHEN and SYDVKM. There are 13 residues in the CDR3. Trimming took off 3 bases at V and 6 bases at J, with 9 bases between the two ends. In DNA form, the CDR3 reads TGTGCCAGCAGTTTGGCAGTTTCCAATGAGCAGTTCTTC. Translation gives CASSLAVSNEQFF.

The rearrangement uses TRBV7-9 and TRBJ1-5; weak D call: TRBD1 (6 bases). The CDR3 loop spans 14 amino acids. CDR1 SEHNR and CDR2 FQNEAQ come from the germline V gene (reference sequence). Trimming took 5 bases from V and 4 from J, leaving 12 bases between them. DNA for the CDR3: TGTGCCAGCAGCCCGCAGGACAGAAATCAGCCCCAGCATTTT. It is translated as CASSPQDRNQPQHF.

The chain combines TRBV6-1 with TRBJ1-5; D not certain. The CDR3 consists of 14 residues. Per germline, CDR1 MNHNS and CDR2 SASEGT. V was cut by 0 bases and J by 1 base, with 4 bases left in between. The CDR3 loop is CASSEAVSNQPQHF. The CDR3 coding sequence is TGTGCCAGCAGTGAAGCTGTCAGCAATCAGCCCCAGCATTTT.

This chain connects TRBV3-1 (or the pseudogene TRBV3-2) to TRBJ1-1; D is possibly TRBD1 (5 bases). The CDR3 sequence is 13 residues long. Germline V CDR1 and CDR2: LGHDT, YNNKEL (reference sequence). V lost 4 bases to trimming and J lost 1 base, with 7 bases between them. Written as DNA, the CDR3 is TGTGCCAGCAGCCGACAGCCGAACACTGAAGCTTTCTTT. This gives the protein CASSRQPNTEAFF.

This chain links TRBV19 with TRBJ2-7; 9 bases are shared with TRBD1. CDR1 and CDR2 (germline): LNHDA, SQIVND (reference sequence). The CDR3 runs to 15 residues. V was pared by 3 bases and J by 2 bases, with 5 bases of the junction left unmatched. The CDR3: CASSISGTGPYEQYF. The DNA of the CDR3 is TGTGCCAGTAGTATCTCTGGGACAGGGCCCTACGAGCAGTACTTC.

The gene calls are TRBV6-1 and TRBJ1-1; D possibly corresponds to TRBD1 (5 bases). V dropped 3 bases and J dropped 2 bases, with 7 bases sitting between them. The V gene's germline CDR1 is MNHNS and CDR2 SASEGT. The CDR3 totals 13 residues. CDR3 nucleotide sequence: TGTGCCAGCAGTGACCGGGACAACACTGAAGCTTTCTTT. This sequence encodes CASSDRDNTEAFF.

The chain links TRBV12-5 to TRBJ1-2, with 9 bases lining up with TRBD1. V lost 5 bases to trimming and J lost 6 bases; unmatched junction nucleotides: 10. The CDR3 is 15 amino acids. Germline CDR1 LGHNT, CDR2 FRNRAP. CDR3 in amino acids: CASGLPGQGFHGYTF. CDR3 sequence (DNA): TGTGCTAGTGGTCTTCCGGGACAGGGCTTTCATGGCTACACCTTC.

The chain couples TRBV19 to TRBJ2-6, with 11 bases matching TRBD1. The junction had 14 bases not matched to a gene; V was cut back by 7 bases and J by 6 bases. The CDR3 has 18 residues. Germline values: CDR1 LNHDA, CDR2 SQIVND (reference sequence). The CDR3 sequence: CASTNRTGGPIEANVLTF. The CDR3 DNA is TGTGCCAGTACCAATCGGACAGGGGGCCCTATAGAGGCCAACGTCCTGACTTTC.

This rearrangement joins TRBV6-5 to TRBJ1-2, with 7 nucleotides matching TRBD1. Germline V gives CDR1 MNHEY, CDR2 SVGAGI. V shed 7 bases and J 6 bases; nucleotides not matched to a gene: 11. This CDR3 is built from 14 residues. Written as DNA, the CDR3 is TGTGCCAGCACTCAGGGACAGCCCCAAGATGGCTACACCTTC. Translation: CASTQGQPQDGYTF.

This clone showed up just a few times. CDR3 region: CATSDTDYNEQFF. DNA for the CDR3: TGTGCCACCAGTGACACAGACTACAATGAGCAGTTCTTC. V gene TRBV24-1 combines with J gene TRBJ2-1; D is undetermined. Germline CDR1 KGHDR, CDR2 SFDVKD. The CDR3 spans 13 residues. Trimming removed 4 bases from V and 3 bases from J, with 6 bases in between.

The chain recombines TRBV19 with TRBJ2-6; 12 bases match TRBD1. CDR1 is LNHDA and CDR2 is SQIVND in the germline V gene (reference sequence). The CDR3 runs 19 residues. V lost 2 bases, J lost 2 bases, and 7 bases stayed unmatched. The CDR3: CASSIQPGQGAAGANVLTF. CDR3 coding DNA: TGTGCCAGTAGTATACAACCGGGACAGGGGGCTGCTGGGGCCAACGTCCTGACTTTC.

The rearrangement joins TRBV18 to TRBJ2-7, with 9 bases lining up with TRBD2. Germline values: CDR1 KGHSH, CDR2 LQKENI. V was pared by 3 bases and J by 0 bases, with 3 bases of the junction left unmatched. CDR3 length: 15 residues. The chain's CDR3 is CASSPLAGISYEQYF. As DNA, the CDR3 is TGTGCCAGCTCACCCCTAGCGGGGATCTCCTACGAGCAGTACTTC. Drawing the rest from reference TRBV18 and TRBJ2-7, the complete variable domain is NAGVMQNPRHLVRRRGQEARLRCSPMKGHSHVYWYRQLPEEGLKFMVYLQKENIIDESGMPKERFSAEFPKEGPSILRIQQVVRGDSAAYFCASSPLAGISYEQYFGPGTRLTVT.

The CDR3 DNA reads TGTGCCAGCAGGCGTACGGGACAGGTGGTCTACACCTTC. Its translation: CASRRTGQVVYTF. This chain joins TRBV5-4 and TRBJ1-2; 8 bases line up with TRBD1. The germline V gene encodes CDR1 SGHNT and CDR2 YYREEE (reference sequence). Trimming at V came to 5 bases and at J to 10 bases, leaving 10 bases not matched to a gene. This CDR3 comprises 13 residues.

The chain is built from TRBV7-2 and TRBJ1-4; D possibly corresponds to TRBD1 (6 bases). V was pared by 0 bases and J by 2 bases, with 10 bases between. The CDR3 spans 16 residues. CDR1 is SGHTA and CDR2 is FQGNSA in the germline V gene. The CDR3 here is CASSLAAGATNEKLFF. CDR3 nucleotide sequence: TGTGCCAGCAGCTTAGCGGCGGGGGCGACTAATGAAAAACTGTTTTTT.

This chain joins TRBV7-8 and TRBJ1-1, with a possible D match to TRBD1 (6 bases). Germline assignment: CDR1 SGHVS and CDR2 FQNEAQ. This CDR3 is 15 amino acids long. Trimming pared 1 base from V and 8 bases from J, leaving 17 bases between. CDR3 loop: CASSLVGTSGTEAFF. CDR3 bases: TGTGCCAGCAGCTTAGTGGGCACGAGCGGGACAGAAGCTTTCTTT. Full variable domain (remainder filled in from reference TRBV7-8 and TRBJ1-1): GAGVSQSPRYKVAKRGQDVALRCDPISGHVSLFWYQQALGQGPEFLTYFQNEAQLDKSGLPSDRFFAERPEGSVSTLKIQRTQQEDSAVYLCASSLVGTSGTEAFFGQGTRLTVV.

CDR3 sequence (DNA): TGTGCCAGTTCGGGACCCCGGGGAAACACCATATATTTT. Protein: CASSGPRGNTIYF. The chain links TRBV19 to TRBJ1-3; TRBD1 might be the D (5 bases). V lost 8 bases to trimming and J lost 4 bases, with 12 bases between them. Germline values: CDR1 LNHDA, CDR2 SQIVND (reference sequence). This CDR3 comprises 13 residues.

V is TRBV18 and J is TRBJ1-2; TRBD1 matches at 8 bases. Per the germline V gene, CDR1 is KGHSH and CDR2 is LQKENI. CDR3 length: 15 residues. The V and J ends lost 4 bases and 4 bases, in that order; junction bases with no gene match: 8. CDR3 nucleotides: TGTGCCAGCTCACGTGACAGGGGAGTAAGCTATGGCTACACCTTC. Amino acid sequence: CASSRDRGVSYGYTF.

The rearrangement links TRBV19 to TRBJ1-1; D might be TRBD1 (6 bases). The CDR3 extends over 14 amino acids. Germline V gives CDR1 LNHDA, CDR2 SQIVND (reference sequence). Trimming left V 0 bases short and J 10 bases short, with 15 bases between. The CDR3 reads CASSIDGVGGSAFF. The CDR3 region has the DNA TGTGCCAGTAGTATAGATGGGGTCGGGGGCTCAGCTTTCTTT. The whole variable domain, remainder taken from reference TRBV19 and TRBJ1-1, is DGGITQSPKYLFRKEGQNVTLSCEQNLNHDAMYWYRQDPGQGLRLIYYSQIVNDFQKGDIAEGYSVSREKKESFPLTVTSAQKNPTAFYLCASSIDGVGGSAFFGQGTRLTVV.

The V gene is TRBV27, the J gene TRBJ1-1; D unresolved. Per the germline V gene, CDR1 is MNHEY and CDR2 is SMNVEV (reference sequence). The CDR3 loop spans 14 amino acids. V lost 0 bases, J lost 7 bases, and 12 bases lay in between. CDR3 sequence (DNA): TGTGCCAGCAGTTTATCGTTTAGGGCAAATGAAGCTTTCTTT. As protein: CASSLSFRANEAFF.

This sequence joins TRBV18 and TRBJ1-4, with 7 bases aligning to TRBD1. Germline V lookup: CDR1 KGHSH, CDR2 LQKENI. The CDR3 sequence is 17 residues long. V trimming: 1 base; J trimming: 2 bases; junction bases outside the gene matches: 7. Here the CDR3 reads CASSPLRDRSTNEKLFF. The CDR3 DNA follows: TGTGCCAGCTCACCACTTAGGGACAGATCGACTAATGAAAAACTGTTTTTT. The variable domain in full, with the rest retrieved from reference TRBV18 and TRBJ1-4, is NAGVMQNPRHLVRRRGQEARLRCSPMKGHSHVYWYRQLPEEGLKFMVYLQKENIIDESGMPKERFSAEFPKEGPSILRIQQVVRGDSAAYFCASSPLRDRSTNEKLFFGSGTQLSVL.

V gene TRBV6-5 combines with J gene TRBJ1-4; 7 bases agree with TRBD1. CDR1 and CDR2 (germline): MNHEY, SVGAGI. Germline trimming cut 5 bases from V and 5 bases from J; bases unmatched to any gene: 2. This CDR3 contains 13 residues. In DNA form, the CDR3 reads TGTGCCAGCAGTCGGGACAGCAATGAAAAACTGTTTTTT. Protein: CASSRDSNEKLFF.